The 15 T cell receptor beta chains below all came from one sample that was sequenced in a study of T cells in Graves' hyperthyroidism and ophthalmopathy (dated 2019 in TCRdb). To prepare the library, multiplex PCR was applied. TCRdb names Illumina HiSeq 2000 as the instrument used. TCR beta CDR3 regions were amplified from RNA transcripts. The TCR CDR3 was subjected to a first round of RT-PCR using the HTBI primer set and the Qiagen OneStep RT-PCR kit. Starting from the raw public reads, TCRdb applied fastp trimming at Q25, assembled clones with MiXCR and retained in-frame beta chains. Rows merge per CDR3 protein into single entries with the most common DNA and genes. The sample has around 380,000 distinct CDR3 sequences on record, about 13% of them singletons. Jointly, the top ten make up around 21% of the sample. Sequencing input: blood. All receptors come from a man aged 25-45 years with Graves' hyperthyroidism that later progressed to Graves' ophthalmopathy.

This chain uses TRBV19 with TRBJ2-7; TRBD2 is a possible D gene (5 bases). The CDR3 is made up of 13 amino acids. V was shortened by 3 bases and J by 6 bases, with 12 bases between the two germline ends. Germline CDR1 reads LNHDA; CDR2 reads SQIVND (reference sequence). CDR3: CASSMRIEGEQYF. CDR3 bases: TGTGCCAGTAGTATGCGGATCGAGGGCGAGCAGTACTTC. The full variable domain, completed using reference TRBV19 and TRBJ2-7, is DGGITQSPKYLFRKEGQNVTLSCEQNLNHDAMYWYRQDPGQGLRLIYYSQIVNDFQKGDIAEGYSVSREKKESFPLTVTSAQKNPTAFYLCASSMRIEGEQYFGPGTRLTVT.

In its sample, this clonotype was seen a few times. The chain joins TRBV6-1 to TRBJ2-6; D possibly matches TRBD1 or TRBD2 (5 bases each). The CDR3 has 16 amino acids. V dropped 7 bases and J dropped 0 bases, with 13 bases sitting between them. Germline CDR1 and CDR2: MNHNS and SASEGT. CDR3: CASTPGRSSGANVLTF. The DNA of the CDR3 is TGTGCCAGCACCCCGGGACGGAGCTCTGGGGCCAACGTCCTGACTTTC.

The sample holds many counts of this clonotype. The CDR3 here is CASSPILGTEAFF. CDR3 DNA: TGTGCCAGCAGCCCCATTTTGGGCACTGAAGCTTTCTTT. The chain uses TRBV2 and TRBJ1-1, with D uncertain. The V gene lost 6 bases and the J gene lost 4 bases, with 12 bases spanning the gap. Germline V CDR1 and CDR2: SNHLY, FYNNEI. CDR3 length: 13 residues.

This clonotype appeared once. The CDR3, as DNA: TGCGCCAGCAGTCCGGGGACAGGGGTCGAGCAGTACTTC. Protein product: CASSPGTGVEQYF. This chain links TRBV10-2 with TRBJ2-7, with 10 bases aligning to TRBD1. V shed 5 bases, J shed 6 bases, and the junction held 4 bases outside the gene matches. The CDR3 extends over 13 amino acids. Germline CDR1 and CDR2: WSHSY and SAAADI.

Note on this clonotype: It may be a read error: a sequence one base away is much more abundant. V is TRBV2 and J is TRBJ2-2; D is possibly TRBD1 or TRBD2 (6 bases each). Germline V CDR1 and CDR2: SNHLY, FYNNEI. The CDR3 runs 14 residues. DNA for the CDR3: TGTGCCAGCAGTGTTAGGCGGGACACCGGGGAGCTGTCTTTT. Translated, it gives CASSVRRDTGELSF.

This clonotype has only a few counts. V gene TRBV10-2 combines with J gene TRBJ1-5, with D hard to call. V dropped 2 bases and J dropped 10 bases, with 18 bases sitting between them. Germline CDR1 reads WSHSY; CDR2 reads SAAADI. The CDR3 contains 15 residues. The DNA for the CDR3 is TGCGCCAGCAGTGAGGTCCGGACGGATATCAGTCCCCAGCATTTT. It translates to CASSEVRTDISPQHF.

This clonotype appeared many times. This chain uses TRBV6-1 with TRBJ2-5; 7 positions agree with TRBD2. Germline V lookup: CDR1 MNHNS, CDR2 SASEGT. The CDR3 contains 14 residues. V shed 6 bases, J shed 4 bases, and the junction held 8 bases outside the gene matches. The CDR3 loop reads CASRAGLSSETQYF. The CDR3 coding sequence is TGTGCCAGCAGAGCGGGACTATCATCAGAGACCCAGTACTTC.

The J gene is TRBJ2-2, the V gene TRBV28, with 8 bases that match TRBD1. This CDR3 has 15 amino acids. The V and J ends lost 6 bases and 3 bases, in that order; junction bases with no gene match: 6. Germline V gives CDR1 MDHEN, CDR2 SYDVKM. Written as DNA, the CDR3 is TGTGCCAGCAGCCTGGGACAGGTCTACACCGGGGAGCTGTTTTTT. Translating it yields CASSLGQVYTGELFF. Looking up the rest from reference TRBV28 and TRBJ2-2 gives the full variable domain: DVKVTQSSRYLVKRTGEKVFLECVQDMDHENMFWYRQDPGLGLRLIYFSYDVKMKEKGDIPEGYSVSREKKERFSLILESASTNQTSMYLCASSLGQVYTGELFFGEGSRLTVL.

As to this clonotype: Being one base from a much bigger clone, this may be a read error. The chain employs TRBV3-1 and TRBJ1-5; D is undetermined. The CDR3 contains 13 residues. The germline CDR1 and CDR2 sequences are LGHDT and YNNKEL (reference sequence). CDR3 residues: CVSSQDLNQPQHF. As DNA, the CDR3 is TGTGTCAGCAGCCAAGATCTCAATCAGCCCCAGCATTTT.

Details on this clonotype: A much larger clone differs by one base, so this may be a read error. The CDR3 loop is CSAFTGGGGTQYF. The CDR3 coding sequence is TGCAGTGCTTTCACAGGGGGGGGGGGGACCCAGTACTTC. V is TRBV20-1 and J is TRBJ2-5, with D possibly matching TRBD1 (8 bases). Germline V lookup: CDR1 DFQATT, CDR2 SNEGSKA (reference sequence). CDR3 length: 13 residues. V lost 5 bases and J 7 bases, leaving 17 bases between the germline ends.

In its sample, this clonotype was seen many times. The gene calls are TRBV4-2 and TRBJ1-1; D unclear. CDR3 length: 13 amino acids. The V end lost 3 bases, the J end lost 3 bases, and 8 bases lay between the germline ends. CDR1 is LGHNA, CDR2 YNFKEQ, per germline. The CDR3 bases are TGTGCCAGCAGCCAGAGGGTGTACACTGAAGCTTTCTTT. Protein product: CASSQRVYTEAFF.

The chain is built from TRBV19 and TRBJ1-5; TRBD1 agrees at 7 bases. J gave up 7 bases and V 5 bases, and 8 bases lay outside the gene matches. Germline CDR1 is LNHDA and CDR2 is SQIVND (reference sequence). CDR3 length: 14 residues. CDR3 sequence (DNA): TGTGCCAGTAGTCCTCGACAGGGCAGGCAGCCCCAGCATTTT. Translation gives CASSPRQGRQPQHF.

The chain couples TRBV7-2 to TRBJ2-5; D possibly corresponds to TRBD1 (6 bases). The V and J ends lost 5 bases and 2 bases respectively, with 18 bases between them. Per the germline V gene, CDR1 is SGHTA and CDR2 is FQGNSA. This CDR3 contains 16 residues. CDR3 region: CASSTLTWTAQETQYF. For the CDR3, the DNA is TGTGCCAGCAGCACGCTGACCTGGACAGCACAAGAGACCCAGTACTTC.

In its sample, this clonotype was seen many times. The chain carries TRBV7-9 and TRBJ2-2; 10 nucleotides line up with TRBD2. Germline trimming cut 2 bases from V and 10 bases from J; bases unmatched to any gene: 7. CDR1 is SEHNR, CDR2 FQNEAQ, per germline (reference sequence). The CDR3 loop spans 15 amino acids. This CDR3 is CASSLLAGVPKELFF. Here the CDR3 DNA reads TGTGCCAGCAGCTTACTAGCGGGGGTACCCAAGGAGCTGTTTTTT.

This clonotype was counted many times. The V and J genes are TRBV5-1 and TRBJ1-1; TRBD1 agrees at 7 bases. The junction had 7 bases not matched to a gene; V was cut back by 4 bases and J by 1 base. The germline V gene encodes CDR1 SGHRS and CDR2 YFSETQ. This CDR3 is 15 amino acids long. This chain's CDR3 is CASSRIQGTNTEAFF. The DNA for the CDR3 is TGCGCCAGCAGCCGAATACAGGGGACGAACACTGAAGCTTTCTTT.